This TCR beta chain comes out of a study of blood T cell repertoires in COVID-19. Study information: Sample material is recorded as cDNA or gDNA derived from T cells, B-cell-depleted T cells, or PBMCs.

The V gene lost 2 bases and the J gene lost 2 bases, with 17 bases spanning the gap. CDR1 and CDR2 (germline): SNHLY, FYNNEI. The CDR3 has 17 residues. Using immunoSEQ multiplex PCR, the repertoire was profiled, and TCRdb retains in-frame clones only, with some absent. This sample has 110,000 or so clones, with around 85% found just once. This sequence joins TRBV2 and TRBJ2-3; D is uncertain. The clonotype originates from a human donor in a cohort sampled during active COVID-19. Sequenced sample: peripheral blood. CDR3 DNA sequence: TGTGCCAGCAGTGAATTTGGCGGAGCCAGTCCCACAGATACGCAGTATTTT. It encodes CASSEFGGASPTDTQYF.